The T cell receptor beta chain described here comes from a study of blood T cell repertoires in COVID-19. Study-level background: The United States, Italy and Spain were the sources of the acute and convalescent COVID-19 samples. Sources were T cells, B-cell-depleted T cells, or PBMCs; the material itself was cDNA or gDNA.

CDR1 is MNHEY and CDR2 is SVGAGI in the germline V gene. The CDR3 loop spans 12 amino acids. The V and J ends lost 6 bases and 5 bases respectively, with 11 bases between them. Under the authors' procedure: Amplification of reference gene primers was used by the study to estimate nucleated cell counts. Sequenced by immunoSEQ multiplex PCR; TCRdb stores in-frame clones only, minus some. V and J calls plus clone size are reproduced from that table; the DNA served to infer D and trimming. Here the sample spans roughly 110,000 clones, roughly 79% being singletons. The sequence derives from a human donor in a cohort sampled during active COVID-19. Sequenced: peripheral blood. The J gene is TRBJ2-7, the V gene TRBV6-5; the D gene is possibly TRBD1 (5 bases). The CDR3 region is CASRNTRDEQYF. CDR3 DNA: TGTGCCAGCAGGAATACCAGGGACGAGCAGTACTTC.